Listed here is a single TCR beta chain. The antigen is undetermined. V was trimmed by 4 bases and J by 6 bases, leaving 11 bases between them. Germline CDR1 reads SGHRS; CDR2 reads YFSETQ. The CDR3 sequence is 13 residues long. The PCR made use of 60 Vbeta and 13 Jbeta primers. Here immunoSEQ multiplex PCR was the method, and the copy in TCRdb shows in-frame clones only, minus some. The table records 150,000 or so clones, 65% to 90% of them present only once. The data belong to a study of cytomegalovirus exposure and HLA in healthy donors. General observations from the study: As was reported, the classifier diagnosed cytomegalovirus status with high specificity and sensitivity.

The receptor was isolated from a woman aged 50 to 60 in good health and CMV-seropositive. Sequenced: PBMCs. The genes are TRBV5-1 and TRBJ2-1; TRBD1 is a possible D gene (6 bases). The CDR3 protein is CASSQGTPNEQFF. For the CDR3, the DNA is TGCGCCAGCAGCCAGGGGACACCCAATGAGCAGTTCTTC.